This T cell receptor beta chain was identified during a study of T cell responses to AZD1222 COVID-19 vaccine. Broader study findings: The number of AZD1222 recipients seropositive at baseline was only six.

To note about this clone: Its antigen is unknown.

The assay was immunoSEQ multiplex PCR, and TCRdb's table has in-frame clones only and misses some. The profile shows around 100,000 clones, nearly 90% of them singletons. The CDR3 extends over 17 amino acids. Germline CDR1 is SEHNR and CDR2 is FQNEAQ (reference sequence). V lost 4 bases to trimming and J lost 0 bases; unmatched junction nucleotides: 6. The sequence derives from an adult who received the AZD1222 COVID-19 vaccine. This chain connects TRBV7-9 to TRBJ2-1; 10 bases are shared with TRBD2. This sample comprised peripheral blood, obtained 28 days after the second AZD1222 dose. CDR3 protein: CASSSGLARSSYNEQFF. Written as DNA, the CDR3 is TGTGCCAGCAGCTCGGGACTAGCGCGAAGCTCCTACAATGAGCAGTTCTTC. The complete variable domain, with remaining parts taken from reference TRBV7-9 and TRBJ2-1, reads DTGVSQNPRHKITKRGQNVTFRCDPISEHNRLYWYRQTLGQGPEFLTYFQNEAQLEKSRLLSDRFSAERPKGSFSTLEIQRTEQGDSAMYLCASSSGLARSSYNEQFFGPGTRLTVL.